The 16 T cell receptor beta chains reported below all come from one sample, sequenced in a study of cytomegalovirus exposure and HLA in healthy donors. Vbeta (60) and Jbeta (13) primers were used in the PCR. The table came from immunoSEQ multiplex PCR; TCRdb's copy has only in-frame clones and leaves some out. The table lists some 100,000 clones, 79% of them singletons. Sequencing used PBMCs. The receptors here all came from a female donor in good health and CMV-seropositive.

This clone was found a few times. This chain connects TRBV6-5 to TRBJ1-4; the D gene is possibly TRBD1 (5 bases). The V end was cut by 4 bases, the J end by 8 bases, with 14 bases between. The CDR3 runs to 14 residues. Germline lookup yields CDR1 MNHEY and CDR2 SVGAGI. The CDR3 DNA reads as TGTGCCAGCAGTTCGACAGAGTTTGGGGAAAAACTGTTTTTT. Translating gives CASSSTEFGEKLFF.

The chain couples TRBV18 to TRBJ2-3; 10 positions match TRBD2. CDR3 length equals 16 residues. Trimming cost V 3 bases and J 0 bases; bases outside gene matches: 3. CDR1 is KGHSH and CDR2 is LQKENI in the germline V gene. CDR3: CASSPGLAASTDTQYF. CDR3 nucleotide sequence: TGTGCCAGCTCACCCGGACTAGCGGCCAGCACAGATACGCAGTATTTT.

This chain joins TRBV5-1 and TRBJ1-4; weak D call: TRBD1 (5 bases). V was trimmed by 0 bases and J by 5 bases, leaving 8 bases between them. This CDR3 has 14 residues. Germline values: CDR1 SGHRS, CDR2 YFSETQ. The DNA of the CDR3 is TGCGCCAGCAGCTTGGCTGGGGGGAATGAAAAACTGTTTTTT. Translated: CASSLAGGNEKLFF.

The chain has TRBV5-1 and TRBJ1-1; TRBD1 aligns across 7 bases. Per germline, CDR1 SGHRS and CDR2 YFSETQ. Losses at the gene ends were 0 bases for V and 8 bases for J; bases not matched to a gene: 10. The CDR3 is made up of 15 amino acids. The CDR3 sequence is CASSLGRGNNREAFF. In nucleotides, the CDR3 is TGCGCCAGCAGCTTGGGCAGGGGGAATAACCGGGAAGCTTTCTTT.

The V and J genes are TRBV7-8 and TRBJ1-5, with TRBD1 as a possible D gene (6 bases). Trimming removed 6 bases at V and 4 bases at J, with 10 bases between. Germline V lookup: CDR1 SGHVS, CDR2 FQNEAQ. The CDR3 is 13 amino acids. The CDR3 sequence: CASSSDRNQPQHF. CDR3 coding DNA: TGTGCCAGCAGTTCTGACAGGAATCAGCCCCAGCATTTT.

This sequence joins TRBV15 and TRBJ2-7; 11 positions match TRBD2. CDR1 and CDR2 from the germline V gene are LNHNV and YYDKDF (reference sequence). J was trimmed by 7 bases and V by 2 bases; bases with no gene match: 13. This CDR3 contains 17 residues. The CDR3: CATSRTLSLAGVEEQYF. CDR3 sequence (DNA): TGTGCCACCAGCAGAACCCTATCACTAGCGGGGGTGGAGGAGCAGTACTTC.

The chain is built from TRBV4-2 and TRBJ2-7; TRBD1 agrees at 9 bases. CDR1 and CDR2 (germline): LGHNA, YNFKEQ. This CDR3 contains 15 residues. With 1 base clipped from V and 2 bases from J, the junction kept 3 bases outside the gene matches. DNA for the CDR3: TGTGCCAGCAGCCAAGGGACAGGGGAAGCCTACGAGCAGTACTTC. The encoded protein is CASSQGTGEAYEQYF.

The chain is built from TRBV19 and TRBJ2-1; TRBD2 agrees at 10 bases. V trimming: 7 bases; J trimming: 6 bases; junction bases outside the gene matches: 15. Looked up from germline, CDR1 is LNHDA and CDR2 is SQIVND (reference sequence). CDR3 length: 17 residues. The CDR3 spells CASTRELAGRGGNEQFF. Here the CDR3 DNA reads TGTGCCAGTACCCGGGAACTAGCGGGAAGGGGCGGCAATGAGCAGTTCTTC. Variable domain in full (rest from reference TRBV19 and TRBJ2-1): DGGITQSPKYLFRKEGQNVTLSCEQNLNHDAMYWYRQDPGQGLRLIYYSQIVNDFQKGDIAEGYSVSREKKESFPLTVTSAQKNPTAFYLCASTRELAGRGGNEQFFGPGTRLTVL.

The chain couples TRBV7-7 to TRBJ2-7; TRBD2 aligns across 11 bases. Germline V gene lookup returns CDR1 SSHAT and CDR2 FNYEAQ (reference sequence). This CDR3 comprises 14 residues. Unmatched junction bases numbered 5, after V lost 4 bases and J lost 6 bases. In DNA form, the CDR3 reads TGTGCCAGCAGCTCTAGCGGGAGGTCGTCCGAGCAGTACTTC. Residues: CASSSSGRSSEQYF.

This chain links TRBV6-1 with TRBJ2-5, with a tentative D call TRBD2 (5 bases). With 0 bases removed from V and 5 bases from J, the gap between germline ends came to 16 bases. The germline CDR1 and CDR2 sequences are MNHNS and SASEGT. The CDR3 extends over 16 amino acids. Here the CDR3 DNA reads TGTGCCAGCAGTGAAGCCCCAAGGCCCCCGGGGGAGACCCAGTACTTC. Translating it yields CASSEAPRPPGETQYF.

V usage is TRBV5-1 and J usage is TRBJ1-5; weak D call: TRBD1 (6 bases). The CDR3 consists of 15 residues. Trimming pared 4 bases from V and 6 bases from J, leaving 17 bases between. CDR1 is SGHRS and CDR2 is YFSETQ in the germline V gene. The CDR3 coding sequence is TGCGCCAGCAGCCCGGGGACAATTTCGAGTCAGCCCCAGCATTTT. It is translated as CASSPGTISSQPQHF. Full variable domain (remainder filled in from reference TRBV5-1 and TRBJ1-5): KAGVTQTPRYLIKTRGQQVTLSCSPISGHRSVSWYQQTPGQGLQFLFEYFSETQRNKGNFPGRFSGRQFSNSRSEMNVSTLELGDSALYLCASSPGTISSQPQHFGDGTRLSIL.

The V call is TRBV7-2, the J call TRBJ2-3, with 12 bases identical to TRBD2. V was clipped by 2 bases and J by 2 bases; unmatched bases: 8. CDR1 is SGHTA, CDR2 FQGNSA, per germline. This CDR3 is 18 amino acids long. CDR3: CASSLKILAGGITDTQYF. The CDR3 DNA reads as TGTGCCAGCAGCTTAAAAATCCTAGCGGGGGGGATCACAGATACGCAGTATTTT.

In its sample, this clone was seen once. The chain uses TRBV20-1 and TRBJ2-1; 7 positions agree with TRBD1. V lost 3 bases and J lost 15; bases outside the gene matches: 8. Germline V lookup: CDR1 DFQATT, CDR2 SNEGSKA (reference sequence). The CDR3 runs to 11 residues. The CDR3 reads CSASQGERRFF. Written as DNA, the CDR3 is TGCAGTGCTAGTCAGGGGGAGCGCCGGTTCTTC.

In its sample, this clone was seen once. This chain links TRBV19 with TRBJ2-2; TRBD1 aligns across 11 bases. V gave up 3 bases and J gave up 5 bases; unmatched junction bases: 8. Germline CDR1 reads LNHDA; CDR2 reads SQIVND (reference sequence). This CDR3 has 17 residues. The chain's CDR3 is CASSIQGQGARTGELFF. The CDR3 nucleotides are TGTGCCAGTAGTATTCAAGGACAGGGGGCGCGGACCGGGGAGCTGTTTTTT. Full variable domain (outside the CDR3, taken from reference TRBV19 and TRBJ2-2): DGGITQSPKYLFRKEGQNVTLSCEQNLNHDAMYWYRQDPGQGLRLIYYSQIVNDFQKGDIAEGYSVSREKKESFPLTVTSAQKNPTAFYLCASSIQGQGARTGELFFGEGSRLTVL.

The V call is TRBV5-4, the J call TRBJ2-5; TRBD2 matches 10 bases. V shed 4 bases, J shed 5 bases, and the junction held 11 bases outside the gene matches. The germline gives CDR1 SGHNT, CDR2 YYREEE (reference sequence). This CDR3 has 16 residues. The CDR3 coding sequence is TGTGCCAGCAGCCCCCGAAGCGGGGGGGCCTGGGAGACCCAGTACTTC. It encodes CASSPRSGGAWETQYF.

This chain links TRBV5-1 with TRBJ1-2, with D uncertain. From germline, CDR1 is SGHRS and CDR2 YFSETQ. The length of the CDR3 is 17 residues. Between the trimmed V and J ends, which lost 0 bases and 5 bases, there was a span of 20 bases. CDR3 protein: CASSLGLGEAGPYGYTF. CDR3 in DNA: TGCGCCAGCAGCTTGGGGCTCGGCGAGGCGGGCCCATATGGCTACACCTTC.